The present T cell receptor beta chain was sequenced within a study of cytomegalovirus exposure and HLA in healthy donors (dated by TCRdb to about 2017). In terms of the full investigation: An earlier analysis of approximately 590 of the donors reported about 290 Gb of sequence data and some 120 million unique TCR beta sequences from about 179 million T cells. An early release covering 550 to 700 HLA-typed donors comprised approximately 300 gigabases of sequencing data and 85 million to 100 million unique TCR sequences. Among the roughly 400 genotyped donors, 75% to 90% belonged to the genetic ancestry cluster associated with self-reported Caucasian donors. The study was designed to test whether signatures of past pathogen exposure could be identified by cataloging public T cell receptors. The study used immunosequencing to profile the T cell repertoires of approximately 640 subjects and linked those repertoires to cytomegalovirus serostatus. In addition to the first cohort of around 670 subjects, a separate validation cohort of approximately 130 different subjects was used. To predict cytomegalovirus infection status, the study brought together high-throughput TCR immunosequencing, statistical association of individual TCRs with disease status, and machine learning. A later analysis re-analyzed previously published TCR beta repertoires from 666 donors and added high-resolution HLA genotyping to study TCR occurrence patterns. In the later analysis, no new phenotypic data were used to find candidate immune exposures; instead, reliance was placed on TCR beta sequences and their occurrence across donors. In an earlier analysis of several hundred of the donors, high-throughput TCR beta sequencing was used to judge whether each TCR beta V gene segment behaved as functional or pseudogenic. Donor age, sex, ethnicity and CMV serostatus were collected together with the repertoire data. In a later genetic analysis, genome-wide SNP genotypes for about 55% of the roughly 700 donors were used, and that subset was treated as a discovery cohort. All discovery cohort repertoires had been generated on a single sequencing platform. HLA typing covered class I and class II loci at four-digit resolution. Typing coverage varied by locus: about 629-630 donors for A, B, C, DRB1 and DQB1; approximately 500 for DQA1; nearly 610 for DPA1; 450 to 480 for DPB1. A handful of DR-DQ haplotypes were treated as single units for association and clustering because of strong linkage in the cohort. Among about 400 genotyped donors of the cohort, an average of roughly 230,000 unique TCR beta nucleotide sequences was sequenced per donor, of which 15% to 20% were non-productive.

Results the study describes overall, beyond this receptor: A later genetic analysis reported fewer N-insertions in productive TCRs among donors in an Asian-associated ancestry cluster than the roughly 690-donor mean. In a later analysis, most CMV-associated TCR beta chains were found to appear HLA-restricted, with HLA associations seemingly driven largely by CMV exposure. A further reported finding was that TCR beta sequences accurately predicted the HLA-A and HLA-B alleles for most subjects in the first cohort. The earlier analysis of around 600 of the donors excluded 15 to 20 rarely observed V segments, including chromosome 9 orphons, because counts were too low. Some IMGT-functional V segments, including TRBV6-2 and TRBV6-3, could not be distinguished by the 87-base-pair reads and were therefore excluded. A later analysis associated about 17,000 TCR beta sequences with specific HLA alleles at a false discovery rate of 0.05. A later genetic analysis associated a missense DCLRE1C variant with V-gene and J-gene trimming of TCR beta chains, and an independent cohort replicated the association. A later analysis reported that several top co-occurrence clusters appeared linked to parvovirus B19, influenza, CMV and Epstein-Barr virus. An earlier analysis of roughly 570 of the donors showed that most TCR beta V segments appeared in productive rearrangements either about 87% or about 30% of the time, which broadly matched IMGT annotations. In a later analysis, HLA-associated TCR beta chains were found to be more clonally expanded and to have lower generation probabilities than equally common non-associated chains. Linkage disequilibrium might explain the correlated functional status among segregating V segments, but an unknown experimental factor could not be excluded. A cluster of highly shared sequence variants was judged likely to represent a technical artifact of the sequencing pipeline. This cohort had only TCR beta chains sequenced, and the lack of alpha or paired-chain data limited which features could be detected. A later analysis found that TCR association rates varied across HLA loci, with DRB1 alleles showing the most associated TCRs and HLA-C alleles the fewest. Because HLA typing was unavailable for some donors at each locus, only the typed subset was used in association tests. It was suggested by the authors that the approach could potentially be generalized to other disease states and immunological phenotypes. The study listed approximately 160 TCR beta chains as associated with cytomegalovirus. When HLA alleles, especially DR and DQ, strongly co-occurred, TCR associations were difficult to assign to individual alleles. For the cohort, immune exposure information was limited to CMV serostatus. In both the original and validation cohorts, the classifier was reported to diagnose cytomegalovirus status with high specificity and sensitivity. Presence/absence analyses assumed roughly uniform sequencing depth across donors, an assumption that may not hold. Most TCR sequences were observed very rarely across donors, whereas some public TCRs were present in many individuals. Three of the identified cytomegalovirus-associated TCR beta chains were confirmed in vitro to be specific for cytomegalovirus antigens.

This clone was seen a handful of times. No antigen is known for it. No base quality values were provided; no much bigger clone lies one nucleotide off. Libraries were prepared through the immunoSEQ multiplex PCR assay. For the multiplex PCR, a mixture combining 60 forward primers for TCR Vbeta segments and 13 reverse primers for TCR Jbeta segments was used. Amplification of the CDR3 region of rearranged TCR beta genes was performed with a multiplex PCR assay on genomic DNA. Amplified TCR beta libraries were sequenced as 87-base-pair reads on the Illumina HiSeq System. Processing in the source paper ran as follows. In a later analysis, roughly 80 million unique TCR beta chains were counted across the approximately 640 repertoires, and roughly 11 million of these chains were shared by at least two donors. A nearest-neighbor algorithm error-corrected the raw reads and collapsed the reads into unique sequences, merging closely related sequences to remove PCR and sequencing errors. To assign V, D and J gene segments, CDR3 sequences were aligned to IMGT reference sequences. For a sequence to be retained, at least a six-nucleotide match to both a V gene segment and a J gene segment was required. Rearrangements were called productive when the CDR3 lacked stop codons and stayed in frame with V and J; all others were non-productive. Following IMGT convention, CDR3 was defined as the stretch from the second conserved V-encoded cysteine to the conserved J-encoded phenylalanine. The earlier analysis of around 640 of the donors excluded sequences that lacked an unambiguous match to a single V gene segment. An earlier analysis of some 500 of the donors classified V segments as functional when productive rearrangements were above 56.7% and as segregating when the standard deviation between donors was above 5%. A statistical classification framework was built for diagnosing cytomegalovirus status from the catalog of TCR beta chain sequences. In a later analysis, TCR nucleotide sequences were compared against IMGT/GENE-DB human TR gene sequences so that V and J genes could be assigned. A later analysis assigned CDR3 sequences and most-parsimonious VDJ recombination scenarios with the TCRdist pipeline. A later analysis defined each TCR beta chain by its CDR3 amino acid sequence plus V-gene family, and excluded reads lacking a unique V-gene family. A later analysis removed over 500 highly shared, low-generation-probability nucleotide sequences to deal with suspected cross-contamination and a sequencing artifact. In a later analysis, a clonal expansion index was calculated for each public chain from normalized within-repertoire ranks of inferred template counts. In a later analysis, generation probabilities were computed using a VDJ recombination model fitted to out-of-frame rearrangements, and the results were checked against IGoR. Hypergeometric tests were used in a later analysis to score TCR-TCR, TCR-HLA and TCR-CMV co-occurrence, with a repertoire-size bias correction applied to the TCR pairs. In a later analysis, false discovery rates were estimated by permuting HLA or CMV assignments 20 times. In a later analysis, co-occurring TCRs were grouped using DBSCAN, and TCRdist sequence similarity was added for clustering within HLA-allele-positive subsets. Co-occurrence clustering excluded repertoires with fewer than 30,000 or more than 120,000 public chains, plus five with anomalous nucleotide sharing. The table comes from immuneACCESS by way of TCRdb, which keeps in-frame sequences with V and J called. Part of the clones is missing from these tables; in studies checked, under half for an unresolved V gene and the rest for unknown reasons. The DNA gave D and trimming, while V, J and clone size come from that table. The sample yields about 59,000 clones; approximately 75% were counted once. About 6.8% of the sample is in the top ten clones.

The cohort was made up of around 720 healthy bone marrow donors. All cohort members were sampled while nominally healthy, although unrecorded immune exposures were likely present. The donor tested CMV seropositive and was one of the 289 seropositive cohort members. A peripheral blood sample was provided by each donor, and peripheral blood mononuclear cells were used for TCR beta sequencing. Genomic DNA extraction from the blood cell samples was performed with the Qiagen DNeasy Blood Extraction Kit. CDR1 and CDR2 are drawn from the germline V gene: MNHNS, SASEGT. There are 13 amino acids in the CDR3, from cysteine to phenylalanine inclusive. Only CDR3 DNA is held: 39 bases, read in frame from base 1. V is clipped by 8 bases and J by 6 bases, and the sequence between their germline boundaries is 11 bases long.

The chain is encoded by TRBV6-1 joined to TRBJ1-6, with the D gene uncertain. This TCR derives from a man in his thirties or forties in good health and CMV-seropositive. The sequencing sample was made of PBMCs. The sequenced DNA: TGTGCCAGCGGGGAGGGCTTTAATTCACCCCTCCACTTT. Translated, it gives CASGEGFNSPLHF.